One T cell receptor (beta chain) is described in this entry. Its antigen is not known. Peripheral blood from each donor was collected in a volume of 8 to 10 milliliters. This sample was taken from a study of blood T cells in healthy people across ages. Points from the study as a whole: Roughly linearly, TCR beta diversity per million T cells fell as age increased. PBMCs that were unsorted prevented a conclusive naive versus antigen-experienced comparison.

Germline V gene data show CDR1 as PRHDT and CDR2 as FYEKMQ (reference sequence). V was clipped by 2 bases and J by 0 bases, with 9 bases between them. This CDR3 spans 15 amino acids. Combining a sample-barcoded 5' primer with a J-beta primer mix, a second PCR ran for roughly 7 to 11 cycles. TCRdb redid the calling of the 5' RACE reads with MiXCR, one entry per CDR3 protein. The sample lists 700,000 to 800,000 distinct CDR3 sequences; 35% to 45% were seen once. The receptor was isolated from a woman aged 55-70 years in good health. The sample consisted of blood. The chain uses TRBV13 and TRBJ2-3, with D possibly TRBD2 on 5 matching bases. The CDR3 here is CASSLRSSSTDTQYF. CDR3 in DNA: TGTGCCAGCAGCTTAAGGTCTAGCAGCACAGATACGCAGTATTTT.